Detailed here is one T cell receptor (beta chain). What it binds is not known. Some clones are missing from TCRdb's copy, which holds only in-frame ones; the method was immunoSEQ multiplex PCR. The sample includes around 160,000 clones, approximately 91% seen only once; the top ten take roughly 5.5%. CDR1 and CDR2 from the germline V gene are SGHNT and YENEEA. The CDR3 length is 14 residues. Germline trimming cut 5 bases from V and 7 bases from J; bases unmatched to any gene: 7. This sample is drawn from a study of T cell responses to AZD1222 COVID-19 vaccine. Study-wide results and limits: Most donors were white British, females outnumbered males, and clonal diversity was possibly underestimated. Unmutated variant regions are reportedly targeted by nearly half of spike-specific TCRs. Increased Spike-specific TCR breadth and depth were observed after two AZD1222 doses.

The input for sequencing was peripheral blood, taken on day 0 of AZD1222 vaccination. The rearrangement joins TRBV11-3 to TRBJ2-2; 7 bases map to TRBD1. The TCR was taken from an adult in good health. The CDR3 loop reads CASSPGGGYGELFF. The CDR3 DNA is TGTGCCAGCAGCCCAGGGGGTGGATACGGGGAGCTGTTTTTT.